Listed below are T cell receptor beta chains from one sample, sequenced in a study of T cell responses to AZD1222 COVID-19 vaccine. Assay used: immunoSEQ multiplex PCR; TCRdb lists only in-frame clones, some missing. Among 100,000 or so clones listed, 70% to 90% were seen once. The specimen comprised peripheral blood, sampled on day 0 of AZD1222 vaccination. These TCRs come from an adult in good health. The CDR3 runs from the conserved cysteine through the conserved F or W. The order of the fields is D gene, V gene, J gene, clone size, CDR3 protein, CDR3 DNA. D genes are given only for firm matches. Some rows mark clone size as missing; the rest say once, few, many or name a class of expanded clone.

TRBD1	TRBV9	TRBJ2-3	NA	CASTPGGVDTQYF	TGTGCCAGCACTCCAGGGGGCGTAGATACGCAGTATTTT
NA	TRBV4-3	TRBJ2-2	NA	CASSQGKNTGELFF	TGCGCCAGCAGCCAGGGAAAGAACACCGGGGAGCTGTTTTTT
NA	TRBV6-5	TRBJ1-1	NA	CASRRGMNTEAFF	TGTGCCAGCCGGAGAGGGATGAACACTGAAGCTTTCTTT
NA	TRBV3-1/TRBV3-2	TRBJ2-3	NA	CASSPQLTSTDTQYF	TGTGCCAGCAGCCCACAGCTGACTAGCACAGATACGCAGTATTTT
TRBD1	TRBV30	TRBJ1-1	NA	CAWRGTGGNTEAFF	TGTGCCTGGAGGGGGACAGGGGGGAACACTGAAGCTTTCTTT
NA	TRBV7-3	TRBJ2-1	NA	CASSPSGDEQFF	TGTGCCAGCAGCCCATCCGGGGATGAGCAGTTCTTC
NA	TRBV7-9	TRBJ1-3	NA	CASSWGSGNTIYF	TGTGCCAGCAGCTGGGGCTCTGGAAACACCATATATTTT
TRBD1	TRBV13	TRBJ2-2	NA	CASSFITGGTGELFF	TGTGCCAGCAGCTTTATTACAGGGGGCACCGGGGAGCTGTTTTTT
TRBD1	TRBV10-3	TRBJ1-1	NA	CAINPGGGTEAFF	TGTGCCATCAACCCAGGGGGGGGCACTGAAGCTTTCTTT
TRBD1	TRBV25-1	TRBJ1-1	NA	CASQQGLNTEAFF	TGTGCCAGTCAACAGGGGCTGAACACTGAAGCTTTCTTT
NA	TRBV28	TRBJ2-5	NA	CASSWQGGRETQYF	TGTGCCAGCAGTTGGCAGGGTGGGAGGGAGACCCAGTACTTC
NA	TRBV9	TRBJ2-2	NA	CASSVEVGGRVRSGELFF	TGTGCCAGCAGCGTAGAGGTTGGAGGCAGGGTTAGGTCCGGGGAGCTGTTTTTT
NA	TRBV5-6	TRBJ2-7	NA	CASSLPRATTYEQYF	TGTGCCAGCAGCTTACCCCGGGCTACAACCTACGAGCAGTACTTC
NA	TRBV6-2/TRBV6-3	TRBJ2-2	once	CASSTPAPTGELFF	TGTGCCAGCAGTACCCCCGCACCGACCGGGGAGCTGTTTTTT
NA	TRBV7-9	TRBJ1-3	NA	CASSYKVSRDGNTIYF	TGTGCCAGCAGCTACAAGGTGTCCAGGGATGGAAACACCATATATTTT
NA	TRBV25-1	TRBJ1-4	NA	CASSESRTSTNEKLFF	TGTGCCAGCAGTGAATCGAGGACGTCAACTAATGAAAAACTGTTTTTT
NA	TRBV6-2/TRBV6-3	TRBJ2-2	NA	CASSYEGTGELFF	TGTGCCAGCAGTTATGAAGGGACCGGGGAGCTGTTTTTT
NA	TRBV18	TRBJ1-5	NA	CASSPLSAPVSNQPQHF	TGTGCCAGCTCACCCTTGTCCGCACCCGTTAGCAATCAGCCCCAGCATTTT
NA	TRBV6-2/TRBV6-3	TRBJ1-1	NA	CASSWEPKNTEAFF	TGTGCCAGCAGTTGGGAGCCGAAGAACACTGAAGCTTTCTTT
NA	TRBV10-3	TRBJ2-7	NA	CAISESVPGSASYEQYF	TGTGCCATCAGTGAGTCGGTTCCAGGCTCTGCGTCCTACGAGCAGTACTTC
TRBD2	TRBV10-3	TRBJ2-1	many	CAISVLETSGRVSYNEQFF	TGTGCCATCAGTGTTTTGGAGACTAGCGGGAGGGTCTCCTACAATGAGCAGTTCTTC
NA	TRBV12-3/TRBV12-4	TRBJ1-5	NA	CASSFGPLLPQHF	TGTGCCAGCAGTTTCGGCCCCCTTTTGCCCCAGCATTTT
NA	TRBV7-2	TRBJ2-5	NA	CASSLSGFETQYF	TGTGCCAGCAGCTTATCAGGATTCGAGACCCAGTACTTC
NA	TRBV6-5	TRBJ2-1	NA	CASRKNRGYNEQFF	TGTGCCAGCAGGAAGAACCGGGGGTACAATGAGCAGTTCTTC
TRBD1	TRBV6-6	TRBJ1-2	NA	CASSRDRVWDGYTF	TGTGCCAGCAGTCGGGACAGGGTTTGGGATGGCTACACCTTC
NA	TRBV7-9	TRBJ1-2	NA	CASSQRAETIDYGYTF	TGTGCCAGCAGCCAAAGGGCAGAAACGATTGACTATGGCTACACCTTC
NA	TRBV19	TRBJ1-1	NA	CASSAPRVTTEAFF	TGTGCCAGTAGTGCTCCCAGGGTAACCACTGAAGCTTTCTTT
TRBD1	TRBV7-2	TRBJ1-3	once	CASSPRGHGNTIYF	TGTGCCAGCAGCCCGAGGGGGCACGGAAACACCATATATTTT
TRBD1	TRBV29-1	TRBJ2-6	NA	CSVGQGKMGTSGANVLTF	TGCAGCGTTGGACAGGGGAAAATGGGCACCTCTGGGGCCAACGTCCTGACTTTC
NA	TRBV7-9	TRBJ1-1	once	CASSSGAVMAFF	TGTGCCAGCAGCTCAGGCGCCGTGATGGCTTTCTTT
NA	TRBV12-3/TRBV12-4	TRBJ2-3	NA	CASSLRGDTQYF	TGTGCCAGCAGTTTAAGGGGAGATACGCAGTATTTT
TRBD1	TRBV12-5	TRBJ2-2	NA	CASGLVITGQGINGELFF	TGTGCTAGTGGTTTGGTGATTACGGGACAGGGTATTAACGGGGAGCTGTTTTTT
NA	TRBV2	TRBJ1-1	NA	CASSRTANTEAFF	TGTGCCAGCAGTAGGACAGCGAACACTGAAGCTTTCTTT
TRBD1	TRBV6-2/TRBV6-3	TRBJ2-7	once	CASSYPGTGFFNEQYF	TGTGCCAGCAGTTATCCCGGGACAGGCTTTTTCAACGAGCAGTACTTC
TRBD1	TRBV24-1	TRBJ1-3	NA	CATSDAGQGAGNTIYF	TGTGCCACCAGTGACGCTGGACAGGGAGCTGGAAACACCATATATTTT
NA	TRBV25-1	TRBJ1-1	NA	CASSEFKLSSEAFF	TGTGCCAGCAGTGAATTTAAGCTTTCGTCTGAAGCTTTCTTT
NA	TRBV19	TRBJ1-4	NA	CASSMEGATNEKLFF	TGTGCCAGTAGTATGGAGGGGGCAACTAATGAAAAACTGTTTTTT
NA	TRBV3-1/TRBV3-2	TRBJ1-6	NA	CASSQDTGPRTESPLHF	TGTGCCAGCAGCCAAGATACCGGGCCTCGAACAGAATCACCCCTCCACTTT
NA	TRBV2	TRBJ1-2	once	CASSDHRVKYGYTF	TGTGCCAGCAGTGACCACAGGGTTAAATATGGCTACACCTTC
NA	TRBV7-3	TRBJ2-2	NA	CASSLGPGSGELFF	TGTGCCAGCAGCTTAGGCCCAGGCTCCGGGGAGCTGTTTTTT
NA	TRBV6-2/TRBV6-3	TRBJ2-4	NA	CASSYVSFGDIQYF	TGTGCCAGCAGTTACGTCTCTTTCGGGGACATTCAGTACTTC